This record looks at one T cell receptor gamma chain sequence and its context. Its antigen is currently not known. One base separates it from a far larger clone, so it is likely a read error. The data belong to a study of gammadelta T cells in human blood (dated by TCRdb to about 2020). Overall study results and their limits: In the study, polyclonal expansion of innate gamma-delta T cells immediately after birth was reported to appear to be driven by microbial exposure.

The cysteine opens and the phenylalanine closes a CDR3 of 13 amino acids. The DNA shown is the 39-base CDR3, in frame from base 1. The protocol used for the library was RT-PCR. The sequencing machine was an Illumina MiSeq. TCRdb called clones afresh from the public reads with CATT; identical DNA rows were later merged. The sample contains about 100 gamma-chain clones, 36% of them found a single time. The ten largest clones add up to just over 85% of the sample. The sequencing input was Vgamma9Vdelta2 gamma-delta T cells from cord blood. The clonotype comes from a newborn. The chain employs TRGV10 and TRGJP1. TRGV10 is known as an ORF, though its function is uncertain. The CDR3 amino acid sequence is: CAAWDTTGWYKIF. The DNA sequence is as follows: TGTGCTGCGTGGGATACCACTGGTTGGTACAAGATATTT.